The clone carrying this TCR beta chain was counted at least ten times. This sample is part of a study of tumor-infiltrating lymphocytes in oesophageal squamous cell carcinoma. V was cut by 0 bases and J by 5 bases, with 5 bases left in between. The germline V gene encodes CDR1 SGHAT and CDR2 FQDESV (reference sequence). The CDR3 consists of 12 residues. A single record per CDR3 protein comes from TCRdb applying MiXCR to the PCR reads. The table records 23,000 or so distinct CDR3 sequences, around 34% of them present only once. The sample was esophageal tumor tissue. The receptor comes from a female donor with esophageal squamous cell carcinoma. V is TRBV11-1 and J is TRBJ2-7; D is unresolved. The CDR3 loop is CASSLAGHEQYF. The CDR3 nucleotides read TGTGCCAGCAGCTTAGCGGGTCACGAGCAGTACTTC.